This T cell receptor beta chain is from a study of blood T cell repertoires in COVID-19. Turning to the study itself: Samples of COVID-19 (acute and convalescent) were obtained from the United States, Italy and Spain. Sample material is recorded as cDNA or gDNA derived from T cells, B-cell-depleted T cells, or PBMCs.

CDR1 is SGHKS and CDR2 is YYEKEE in the germline V gene (reference sequence). Trimming removed 2 bases from V and 5 bases from J, with 7 bases in between. The CDR3 sequence is 12 residues long. Study processing details: Amplification of reference gene primers was used by the study to estimate nucleated cell counts. Sequenced by immunoSEQ multiplex PCR; TCRdb stores in-frame clones only, minus some. The DNA was the basis for D and trimming; V, J and clone size are from that table. The sample lists 350,000 to 450,000 clones, approximately 86% occurring once. Seattle-derived patients entered the study during active infection and were followed longitudinally.

The clonotype comes from a woman in her sixties or seventies with COVID-19, enrolled during active disease. The rearrangement joins TRBV5-5 to TRBJ1-1; no clear D. What was sequenced was peripheral blood. The DNA for the CDR3 is TGTGCCAGCAGCTTCGGGGTGACTGAAGCTTTCTTT. Protein product: CASSFGVTEAFF.